The rows below give T cell receptor beta chains drawn from one sample of a study of T cell responses to AZD1222 COVID-19 vaccine. Clones were read by immunoSEQ multiplex PCR, and TCRdb kept only the in-frame ones, dropping some. The sample has about 150,000 clones, approximately 86% seen once. Material: peripheral blood, obtained after recovery from COVID-19. Every receptor here comes from an adult who had recovered from COVID-19. Each CDR3 is given with its conserved first and last residue. D genes are given only for firm matches. Clone size appears in some rows only: once, few, many, or a class for an expanded clone.

J: TRBJ2-5
size: .
V: TRBV11-1
D: .
DNA: TGTGCCAGCAGCTTAAACCCAGGGCGGGAAGAGACCCAGTACTTC
CDR3: CASSLNPGREETQYF

J: TRBJ1-5
size: .
V: TRBV6-5
D: .
DNA: TGTGCCAGCAGGGAGACAGGATACAATCAGCCCCAGCATTTT
CDR3: CASRETGYNQPQHF

J: TRBJ2-7
size: .
V: TRBV19
D: .
DNA: TGTGCCAGTAGAAGTGTTCAGACCTACGAGCAGTACTTC
CDR3: CASRSVQTYEQYF

J: TRBJ1-6
size: .
V: TRBV10-1
D: .
DNA: TGCGCCAGCCGTTCGTACAGGGAAACTAATTCACCCCTCCACTTT
CDR3: CASRSYRETNSPLHF

J: TRBJ2-1
size: .
V: TRBV24-1
D: TRBD1
DNA: TGTGCCACCAGTGATTCAGGACAGGGCTACAATGAGCAGTTCTTC
CDR3: CATSDSGQGYNEQFF

J: TRBJ2-3
size: .
V: TRBV3-1/TRBV3-2
D: .
DNA: TGTGCCAGCAGCCAGAGAAGTCAGTACACAGATACGCAGTATTTT
CDR3: CASSQRSQYTDTQYF

J: TRBJ2-2
size: few
V: TRBV5-4
D: TRBD1
DNA: TGTGCCAGCAGCTTGGACAGGGGCAAGAACGGGGAGCTGTTTTTT
CDR3: CASSLDRGKNGELFF

J: TRBJ2-3
size: .
V: TRBV27
D: .
DNA: TGTGCCAGCAGTTTAGATCGGGACCCTGTCACAGATACGCAGTATTTT
CDR3: CASSLDRDPVTDTQYF

J: TRBJ2-7
size: .
V: TRBV7-2
D: .
DNA: TGTGCCAGCAGCTTAGACCCCAGGGAGGCCTACGAGCAGTACTTC
CDR3: CASSLDPREAYEQYF

J: TRBJ2-7
size: .
V: TRBV10-3
D: .
DNA: TGTGCCATCAGTGAAGGGCGGGGACACTACGAGCAGTACTTC
CDR3: CAISEGRGHYEQYF

J: TRBJ1-4
size: once
V: TRBV19
D: .
DNA: TGTGCCAGTAGTATATCCCGGGACGGGAATGAAAAACTGTTTTTT
CDR3: CASSISRDGNEKLFF

J: TRBJ1-3
size: .
V: TRBV9
D: .
DNA: TGTGCCAGCAGCCCCTGGGAGGCCTCTGGAAACACCATATATTTT
CDR3: CASSPWEASGNTIYF

J: TRBJ2-3
size: .
V: TRBV7-9
D: .
DNA: TGTGCCAGCAGCTTAGTAGGCGGACACCCGGTTGGCACAGATACGCAGTATTTT
CDR3: CASSLVGGHPVGTDTQYF

J: TRBJ2-7
size: .
V: TRBV11-2
D: TRBD1
DNA: TGTGCCAGCAGCTTACGGGGGGGGACAGGGGTCTTAGAGCAGTACTTC
CDR3: CASSLRGGTGVLEQYF

J: TRBJ1-3
size: .
V: TRBV27
D: .
DNA: TGTGCCAGCAGTTTCAGTGTTGCTGGAAACACCATATATTTT
CDR3: CASSFSVAGNTIYF

J: TRBJ2-6
size: .
V: TRBV4-2
D: .
DNA: TGTGCCAGCAGCCAAGCAGGGGCTGGGGCCAACGTCCTGACTTTC
CDR3: CASSQAGAGANVLTF

J: TRBJ1-4
size: .
V: TRBV20-1
D: TRBD1
DNA: TGCAGTGCTAGTTCGGGACAGGGAAACGAAAAACTGTTTTTT
CDR3: CSASSGQGNEKLFF

J: TRBJ1-1
size: .
V: TRBV5-4
D: TRBD1
DNA: TGTGCCAGCAGCTCGGACAGGCTGAACACTGAAGCTTTCTTT
CDR3: CASSSDRLNTEAFF

J: TRBJ1-2
size: .
V: TRBV6-5
D: TRBD1
DNA: TGTGCCAGCAGTTACCTTGGACAGGATGGCTACACCTTC
CDR3: CASSYLGQDGYTF

J: TRBJ2-3
size: .
V: TRBV7-3
D: TRBD2
DNA: TGTGCCAGCAGCTCCGGGACTAGCGGGTGGGCAGATACGCAGTATTTT
CDR3: CASSSGTSGWADTQYF

J: TRBJ2-1
size: .
V: TRBV5-1
D: .
DNA: TGCGCCAGCAGCTTCGGGACGATTGCTTACAATGAGCAGTTCTTC
CDR3: CASSFGTIAYNEQFF

J: TRBJ1-1
size: .
V: TRBV18
D: .
DNA: TGTGCCAGCTCACCGATCACGCATGGGGGGGCCCGGAACACTGAAGCTTTCTTT
CDR3: CASSPITHGGARNTEAFF

J: TRBJ2-7
size: .
V: TRBV6-2/TRBV6-3
D: .
DNA: TGTGCCAGCAGTTACTTGGAAAGGGTCTACGAGCAGTACTTC
CDR3: CASSYLERVYEQYF

J: TRBJ1-6
size: .
V: TRBV4-1
D: .
DNA: TGCGCCAGCAGCCAACGAGAGAATTCACCCCTCCACTTT
CDR3: CASSQRENSPLHF

J: TRBJ1-2
size: .
V: TRBV4-1
D: .
DNA: TGCGCCAGCAGCCAAGAACCTACAGGCTACTATGGCTACACCTTC
CDR3: CASSQEPTGYYGYTF

J: TRBJ2-2
size: .
V: TRBV29-1
D: .
DNA: TGCAGCGTTGATCTCAGGGCTAACGGGGAGCTGTTTTTT
CDR3: CSVDLRANGELFF

J: TRBJ1-5
size: .
V: TRBV2
D: TRBD1
DNA: TGTGCCAGCAGTGCTGACAGGGTGCCTCAGCCCCAGCATTTT
CDR3: CASSADRVPQPQHF

J: TRBJ1-1
size: .
V: TRBV6-5
D: .
DNA: TGTGCCAGCAGCCAGGACTGGGGTGAAGCTTTCTTT
CDR3: CASSQDWGEAFF

J: TRBJ1-1
size: .
V: TRBV2
D: .
DNA: TGTGCCAGCGCCCGTGGTTTGAACACTGAAGCTTTCTTT
CDR3: CASARGLNTEAFF

J: TRBJ1-1
size: .
V: TRBV19
D: TRBD1
DNA: TGTGCCAGTAGCAAAGGGACAGGGGGTCTGAACACTGAAGCTTTCTTT
CDR3: CASSKGTGGLNTEAFF